This T cell receptor (beta chain) was documented in a study of T cells in Graves' hyperthyroidism and ophthalmopathy. Amplification of TCR beta CDR3 regions used RNA as the template. HTBI primers were used for first-round RT-PCR of the TCR CDR3. TCRdb analysed the multiplex PCR reads with MiXCR anew, one entry per CDR3 protein. The table lists approximately 370,000 distinct CDR3 sequences, roughly 17% of them singletons. This clonotype has only a few counts. One end of the junction fails to match germline, which may point to a read error. Thyroid ultrasound and orbital computed tomography, with clinical symptoms and serum thyroxine and TRAb, informed diagnoses. The study collected blood at first hyperthyroidism diagnosis, before any ophthalmopathy symptoms arose. PBMCs were sourced from roughly 9.1 ml fresh peripheral blood. The length of the CDR3 is 12 residues. Germline V lookup: CDR1 GTSNPN, CDR2 SVGIG (reference sequence).

The chain uses TRBV30 and TRBJ2-7; D unclear. This receptor was taken from a woman aged 25 to 39 with Graves' hyperthyroidism that later progressed to Graves' ophthalmopathy. The sample taken for sequencing was blood. DNA for the CDR3: TGTACCTGGAGTGTTCGCTGGGGCGAGCAGTACTTC. Translated, it gives CTWSVRWGEQYF.